One and the same sample provided the 27 T cell receptor beta chains below, sequenced in a study of identical twins. MiXCR, applied by TCRdb to the 5' RACE reads, yields one record per CDR3 protein. Here the sample spans 240,000 or so distinct CDR3 sequences, about 11% being singletons. Sample: memory T cells sorted from blood. The receptor set was obtained from a middle-aged man in good health.

This clonotype was detected only a few times. The gene calls are TRBV5-1 and TRBJ2-5, with D perhaps TRBD2 (5 bases). With 3 bases removed from V and 5 bases from J, the gap between germline ends came to 14 bases. The CDR3 length is 14 residues. Germline V CDR1 and CDR2: SGHRS, YFSETQ. The CDR3 nucleotides are TGCGCCAGCAGCTCCGTGGGGAGAGGGGAGACCCAGTACTTC. It translates to CASSSVGRGETQYF.

This clonotype was seen many times. The gene calls are TRBV9 and TRBJ2-7; 11 nucleotides align to TRBD1. The CDR3 totals 15 residues. The V and J ends lost 3 bases and 6 bases, in that order; junction bases with no gene match: 8. The germline V gene encodes CDR1 SGDLS and CDR2 YYNGEE. CDR3 residues: CASSGLGQGGGEQYF. In nucleotides, the CDR3 is TGTGCCAGCAGCGGATTGGGACAGGGGGGCGGCGAGCAGTACTTC.

The chain couples TRBV11-2 to TRBJ2-3; D ambiguous. There are 19 residues in the CDR3. Germline values: CDR1 SGHAT, CDR2 FQNNGV. V lost 1 base to trimming and J lost 0 bases, with 20 bases between them. CDR3 DNA: TGTGCCAGCAGCTTAGGATGGGAAAACCATCTATTAAGCACAGATACGCAGTATTTT. It translates to CASSLGWENHLLSTDTQYF.

As concerns this clonotype: A much larger clone differs by one base, so this may be a read error. The rearrangement joins TRBV15 to TRBJ2-7, with 8 bases aligning to TRBD1. The CDR3 contains 13 residues. Looked up from germline, CDR1 is LNHNV and CDR2 is YYDKDF (reference sequence). The ends lost 5 bases at V and 6 bases at J; junction bases unmatched: 6. CDR3 region: CATSGRTGREQYF. CDR3 DNA sequence: TGTGCCACCAGCGGCCGGACAGGGCGCGAGCAGTACTTC.

This clonotype was seen more than once but under ten times. CDR3 in amino acids: CASNKPRGAQYF. Here the CDR3 DNA reads TGTGCCAGCAATAAGCCCCGGGGGGCCCAGTACTTC. The chain has TRBV6-2 or TRBV6-3 and TRBJ2-5; 7 positions match TRBD2. Germline CDR1 MNHEY, CDR2 SVGEGT. The CDR3 spans 12 residues. After removal of 7 bases from V and 9 bases from J, the junction contained 8 bases not matched to a gene.

This clonotype was seen more than once but under ten times. The chain links TRBV7-2 to TRBJ1-2; unclear D gene. This CDR3 region has 11 residues. From germline, CDR1 is SGHTA and CDR2 FQGNSA. With 4 bases removed from V and 7 bases from J, the gap between germline ends came to 7 bases. CDR3 residues: CASSSYGGYTF. The CDR3 DNA reads TGTGCCAGCAGCTCCTATGGTGGCTACACCTTC.

This rearrangement joins TRBV5-1 to TRBJ2-2, with no clear D. Trimming stripped 7 bases from V and 7 bases from J, with 14 bases between. Germline V lookup: CDR1 SGHRS, CDR2 YFSETQ. This CDR3 is built from 13 residues. CDR3 sequence (DNA): TGCGCCAGCTGCCCTGGGGATGGCGGGGAGCTGTTTTTT. Protein product: CASCPGDGGELFF.

This clonotype was counted only a few times. The CDR3 spells CASSLDWTASYEQYF. As DNA, the CDR3 is TGTGCCAGCAGCTTAGATTGGACTGCAAGCTACGAGCAGTACTTC. The chain combines TRBV7-2 with TRBJ2-7; tentatively, D is TRBD2 (5 bases). Per germline, CDR1 SGHTA and CDR2 FQGNSA. This CDR3 is built from 15 residues. V was cut by 1 base and J by 3 bases, with 13 bases left in between.

This clonotype was detected many times. The chain recombines TRBV11-2 with TRBJ2-4; 8 positions agree with TRBD1. V lost 6 bases and J lost 5; bases outside the gene matches: 6. The germline V gene has CDR1 SGHAT and CDR2 FQNNGV. This CDR3 has 14 amino acids. CDR3 region: CASSRHRGENIQYF. DNA for the CDR3: TGTGCCAGCAGTCGCCACAGGGGGGAAAACATTCAGTACTTC. Using reference TRBV11-2 and TRBJ2-4 for the parts outside the CDR3, the full variable domain is EAGVAQSPRYKIIEKRQSVAFWCNPISGHATLYWYQQILGQGPKLLIQFQNNGVVDDSQLPKDRFSAERLKGVDSTLKIQPAKLEDSAVYLCASSRHRGENIQYFGAGTRLSVL.

CDR3 amino acids: CASSMDRVTVEAFF. DNA of the CDR3: TGTGCCAGCAGCATGGATAGAGTCACCGTTGAAGCTTTCTTT. This sequence joins TRBV2 and TRBJ1-1; D not resolved. The CDR3 length is 14 residues. Germline V gives CDR1 SNHLY, CDR2 FYNNEI. Trimming stripped 6 bases from V and 7 bases from J, with 18 bases between.

This clonotype was seen repeatedly, ten times or more. The chain is built from TRBV28 and TRBJ1-2; D unclear. V dropped 6 bases and J dropped 1 base, with 6 bases sitting between them. Germline CDR1 MDHEN, CDR2 SYDVKM. The CDR3 is made up of 12 amino acids. CDR3 amino acids: CASRLRNYGYTF. The CDR3 region has the DNA TGTGCCAGCAGGCTCCGTAACTATGGCTACACCTTC.

This clonotype has only a few counts. This rearrangement joins TRBV11-2 to TRBJ2-3; 8 bases are a match to TRBD2. The CDR3 has 18 residues. Germline values: CDR1 SGHAT, CDR2 FQNNGV. The V gene end was trimmed by 4 bases and the J gene end by 3 bases; junction bases not matched to a gene: 15. The CDR3 protein is CASSSGGGLGMRTDTQYF. DNA of the CDR3: TGTGCCAGCAGCTCCGGGGGGGGATTGGGTATGAGAACAGATACGCAGTATTTT.

This clonotype was observed at least ten times. The V gene is TRBV12-3 or TRBV12-4, the J gene TRBJ2-7; no clear D gene. Trimming pared 6 bases from V and 2 bases from J, leaving 11 bases between. The CDR3 consists of 13 residues. The CDR3 sequence: CASRRAGTYEQYF. CDR3 in DNA: TGTGCCAGCAGAAGGGCCGGAACCTACGAGCAGTACTTC.

V and J are TRBV15 and TRBJ2-1; D is possibly TRBD1 or TRBD2 (5 bases each). This CDR3 has 14 amino acids. The V end lost 2 bases, the J end lost 7 bases, and 12 bases lay between the germline ends. Germline V gives CDR1 LNHNV, CDR2 YYDKDF (reference sequence). The CDR3 region is CATSRTGQRNEQFF. The CDR3 bases are TGTGCCACCAGCAGAACGGGGCAGAGAAATGAGCAGTTCTTC.

The table lists this clonotype with many counts. The chain couples TRBV7-2 to TRBJ1-3; D uncertain. V lost 1 base to trimming and J lost 3 bases, with 13 bases between them. The CDR3 covers 16 residues. From germline, CDR1 is SGHTA and CDR2 FQGNSA. CDR3: CASSLVFRGRGNTIYF. CDR3 DNA: TGTGCCAGCAGCTTAGTTTTTCGGGGTCGTGGAAACACCATATATTTT.

The rearrangement links TRBV29-1 to TRBJ2-7; tentatively, D is TRBD1 or TRBD2 (6 bases each). This CDR3 has 14 residues. Germline V gives CDR1 SQVTM, CDR2 ANQGSEA. Trimming shortened V by 4 bases and J by 2 bases, and 15 bases separated the two germline ends. As DNA, the CDR3 is TGCAGCGTTGTAAGGGGGAGGTACCCCTACGAGCAGTACTTC. Encoded protein: CSVVRGRYPYEQYF.

This clonotype has ten or more counts. The chain uses TRBV19 and TRBJ2-5; D remains ambiguous. Trimming cost V 3 bases and J 2 bases, with 7 bases left between them. Germline CDR1 LNHDA, CDR2 SQIVND (reference sequence). CDR3 length: 13 residues. This CDR3 is CASSIARQETQYF. CDR3 sequence (DNA): TGTGCCAGTAGTATCGCCAGACAAGAGACCCAGTACTTC. Variable domain in full (rest from reference TRBV19 and TRBJ2-5): DGGITQSPKYLFRKEGQNVTLSCEQNLNHDAMYWYRQDPGQGLRLIYYSQIVNDFQKGDIAEGYSVSREKKESFPLTVTSAQKNPTAFYLCASSIARQETQYFGPGTRLLVL.

This clonotype was observed a few times. The genes are TRBV7-2 and TRBJ2-7; D is unclear. The V end was cut by 5 bases, the J end by 6 bases, with 11 bases between. CDR1 is SGHTA, CDR2 FQGNSA, per germline. The CDR3 length is 12 residues. The CDR3 loop is CASSLSRGEQYF. CDR3 nucleotide sequence: TGTGCCAGCAGCCTCTCCCGCGGCGAGCAGTACTTC.

This clonotype showed up many times. The V call is TRBV6-1, the J call TRBJ1-6, with unresolved D. The CDR3 length is 15 residues. Trimming took 6 bases from V and 5 from J, leaving 14 bases between them. Germline V gene data show CDR1 as MNHNS and CDR2 as SASEGT. This CDR3 is CASSLTPGDNSPLHF. In DNA, the CDR3 is TGTGCCAGCAGCCTAACTCCGGGCGATAATTCACCCCTCCACTTT.

At least ten counts were recorded for this clonotype. The chain is built from TRBV4-3 and TRBJ2-2, with D uncertain. CDR1 is LGHNA and CDR2 is YSLEER in the germline V gene. The CDR3 length is 13 residues. V was pared by 0 bases and J by 8 bases, with 7 bases between. CDR3 in amino acids: CASSQDWDGELFF. In DNA, the CDR3 is TGCGCCAGCAGCCAAGACTGGGATGGGGAGCTGTTTTTT.

There are a few counts of this clonotype. J is TRBJ1-3 and V is TRBV9; D call uncertain. The V end was cut by 3 bases, the J end by 0 bases, with 13 bases between. Germline V lookup: CDR1 SGDLS, CDR2 YYNGEE. This CDR3 is built from 16 residues. In nucleotides, the CDR3 is TGTGCCAGCAGCGAGGCCCCTACGAGCTCTGGAAACACCATATATTTT. Amino acids: CASSEAPTSSGNTIYF. The variable domain in full, completed from reference TRBV9 and TRBJ1-3, reads DSGVTQTPKHLITATGQRVTLRCSPRSGDLSVYWYQQSLDQGLQFLIQYYNGEERAKGNILERFSAQQFPDLHSELNLSSLELGDSALYFCASSEAPTSSGNTIYFGEGSWLTVV.

The rearrangement links TRBV6-2 or TRBV6-3 to TRBJ2-5; D possibly corresponds to TRBD1 (5 bases). The V end lost 6 bases, the J end lost 0 bases, and 8 bases lay between the germline ends. Germline V gene data show CDR1 as MNHEY and CDR2 as SVGEGT. The CDR3 sequence is 13 residues long. CDR3 amino acids: CASRPGYQETQYF. CDR3 nucleotide sequence: TGTGCCAGCAGGCCAGGGTACCAAGAGACCCAGTACTTC.

V gene TRBV20-1 combines with J gene TRBJ1-1; TRBD1 matches 7 bases. The CDR3 has 14 residues. Germline loops: CDR1 DFQATT, CDR2 SNEGSKA (reference sequence). The trim removed 3 bases at V and 0 bases at J, leaving 4 bases unmatched. The CDR3 reads CSASRDSLNTEAFF. The CDR3 DNA reads as TGCAGTGCTAGCCGGGACAGCTTGAACACTGAAGCTTTCTTT.

This clonotype was seen many times. The V and J genes are TRBV3-1 and TRBJ1-6; 8 positions agree with TRBD1. The J segment lost 8 bases and the V segment lost 1 base, leaving 4 bases of the junction unmatched. The CDR3 is made up of 15 amino acids. Per germline, CDR1 LGHDT and CDR2 YNNKEL (reference sequence). CDR3 bases: TGTGCCAGCAGCCAAGTCGGCAGGGGGCATTCACCCCTCCACTTT. Amino acids: CASSQVGRGHSPLHF.

This clonotype was found many times. V usage is TRBV10-3 and J usage is TRBJ2-5, with D uncertain. Germline CDR1 is ENHRY and CDR2 is SYGVKD. V shed 11 bases and J shed 2 bases, with 15 bases lying between them. CDR3 length: 13 amino acids. The CDR3 loop reads CASKNAGQETQYF. CDR3 DNA: TGTGCCTCAAAAAATGCTGGGCAAGAGACCCAGTACTTC.

This clonotype came up many times. The chain recombines TRBV12-3 or TRBV12-4 with TRBJ1-5; 8 bases agree with TRBD1. The CDR3 sequence is 17 residues long. V trimming: 6 bases; J trimming: 7 bases; junction bases outside the gene matches: 17. CDR3 nucleotide sequence: TGTGCCAGCAGCCCCGGGACAACAGGGGGTGGGGGCCAGCCCCAGCATTTT. This codes for CASSPGTTGGGGQPQHF.

This clonotype came up once. It may be a read error: a sequence one base away is much more abundant. The chain recombines TRBV5-1 with TRBJ2-3; unclear D gene. The V end was cut by 3 bases, the J end by 1 base, with 6 bases between. The length of the CDR3 is 13 residues. Per the germline V gene, CDR1 is SGHRS and CDR2 is YFSETQ. CDR3 protein: CASSSSGTDTQYF. CDR3 nucleotides: TGCGCCAGCAGCTCCTCGGGCACAGATACGCAGTATTTT.